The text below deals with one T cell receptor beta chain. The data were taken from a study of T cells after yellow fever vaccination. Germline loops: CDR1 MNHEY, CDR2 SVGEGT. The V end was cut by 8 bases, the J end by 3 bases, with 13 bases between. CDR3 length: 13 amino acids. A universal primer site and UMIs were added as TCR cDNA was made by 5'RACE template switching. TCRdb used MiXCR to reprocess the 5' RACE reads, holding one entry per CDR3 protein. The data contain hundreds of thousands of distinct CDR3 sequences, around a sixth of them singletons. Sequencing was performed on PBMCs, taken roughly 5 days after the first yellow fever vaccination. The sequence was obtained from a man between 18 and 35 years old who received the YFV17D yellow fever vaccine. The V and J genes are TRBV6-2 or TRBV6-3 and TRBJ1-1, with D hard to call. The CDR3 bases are TGTGCCAGCCATTCGGGCATCTACACTGAAGCTTTCTTT. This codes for CASHSGIYTEAFF.